This T cell receptor beta chain emerged from a study of T-cell reconstitution after alpha-beta-depleted transplantation in children. Study results and caveats: Newly generated T cells supplied most T-cell counts and diversity one year post-transplant. Expanded graft clones, several hundred of them, were reportedly the source of alpha-beta T cells about two months after transplant. It was surviving recipient T cells and thymic progenitors that gave some patients high TCRbeta diversity at day 60.

For TCRbeta, the library was prepared with unique molecular identifiers. Each CDR3 protein is one row after TCRdb ran MiXCR on the PCR reads. The data contain 330,000 or so distinct CDR3 sequences, about 7.3% of them singletons. The CDR3 length is 11 residues. Trimming stripped 1 base from V and 11 bases from J, with 3 bases between. Germline V gene data show CDR1 as SEHNR and CDR2 as FQNEAQ (reference sequence). This clonotype was recorded at least ten times. What it binds is not known. The sequences come from peripheral blood, collected 360 days after TCRalphabeta/CD19-depleted stem cell transplant. The gene calls are TRBV7-9 and TRBJ1-6; D not certain. The receptor was derived from a female patient aged 2-9 years who had a stem cell transplant for Fanconi anemia, so the T cells may come from the graft donor. CDR3 in amino acids: CASSLGTPLHF. CDR3 in DNA: TGTGCCAGCAGCTTAGGAACACCCCTCCACTTT.